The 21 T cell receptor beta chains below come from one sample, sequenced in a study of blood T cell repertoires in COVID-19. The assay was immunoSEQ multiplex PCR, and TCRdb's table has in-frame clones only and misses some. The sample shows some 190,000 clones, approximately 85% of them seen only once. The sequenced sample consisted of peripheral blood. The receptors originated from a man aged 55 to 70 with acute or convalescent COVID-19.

CDR3 sequence (DNA): TGCGCCAGCAGCTTGGCTTCCCCTTTACAGGGTTACGAGCAGTACTTC. It is translated as CASSLASPLQGYEQYF. The V call is TRBV5-1, the J call TRBJ2-7; perhaps TRBD1 as D (6 bases). The CDR3 has 16 amino acids. Germline V gives CDR1 SGHRS, CDR2 YFSETQ. Trimming removed 0 bases from V and 4 bases from J, with 17 bases in between.

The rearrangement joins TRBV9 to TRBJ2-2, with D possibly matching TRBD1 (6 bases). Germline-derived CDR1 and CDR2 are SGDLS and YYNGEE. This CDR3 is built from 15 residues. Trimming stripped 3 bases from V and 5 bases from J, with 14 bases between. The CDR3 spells CASSGPRGRTGELFF. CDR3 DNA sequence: TGTGCCAGCAGCGGACCCAGGGGACGGACCGGGGAGCTGTTTTTT.

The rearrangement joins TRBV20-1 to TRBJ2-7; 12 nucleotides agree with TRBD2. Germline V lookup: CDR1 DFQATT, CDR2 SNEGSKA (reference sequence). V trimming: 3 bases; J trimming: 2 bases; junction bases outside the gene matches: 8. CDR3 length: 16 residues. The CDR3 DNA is TGCAGTGCTAGTAGACTAGCGGGAGTACACCCCTACGAGCAGTACTTC. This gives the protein CSASRLAGVHPYEQYF.

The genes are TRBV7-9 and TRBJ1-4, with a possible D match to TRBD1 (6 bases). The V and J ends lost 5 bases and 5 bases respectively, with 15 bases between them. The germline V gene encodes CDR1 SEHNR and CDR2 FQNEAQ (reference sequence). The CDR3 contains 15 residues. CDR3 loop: CASSAGDTNNEKLFF. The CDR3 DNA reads TGTGCCAGCAGCGCGGGGGACACGAACAATGAAAAACTGTTTTTT.

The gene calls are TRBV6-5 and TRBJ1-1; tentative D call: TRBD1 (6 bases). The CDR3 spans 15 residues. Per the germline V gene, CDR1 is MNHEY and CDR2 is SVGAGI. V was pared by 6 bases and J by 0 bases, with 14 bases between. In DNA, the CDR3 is TGTGCCAGCAGCCCGAGGGGGGGCCTGAACACTGAAGCTTTCTTT. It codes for CASSPRGGLNTEAFF.

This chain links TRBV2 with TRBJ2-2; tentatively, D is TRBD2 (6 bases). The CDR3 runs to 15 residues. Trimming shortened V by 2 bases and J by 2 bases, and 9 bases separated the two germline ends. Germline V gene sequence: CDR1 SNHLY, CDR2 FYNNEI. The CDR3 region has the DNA TGTGCCAGCAGTGAAACGGGAGAAAACACCGGGGAGCTGTTTTTT. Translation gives CASSETGENTGELFF.

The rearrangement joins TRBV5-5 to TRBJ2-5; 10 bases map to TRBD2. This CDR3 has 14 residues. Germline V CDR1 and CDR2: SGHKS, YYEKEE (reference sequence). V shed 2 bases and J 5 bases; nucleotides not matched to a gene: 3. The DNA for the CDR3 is TGTGCCAGCAGCTTAGCGGGAGGGCTGGAGACCCAGTACTTC. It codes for CASSLAGGLETQYF. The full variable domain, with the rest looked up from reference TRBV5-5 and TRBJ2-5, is DAGVTQSPTHLIKTRGQQVTLRCSPISGHKSVSWYQQVLGQGPQFIFQYYEKEERGRGNFPDRFSARQFPNYSSELNVNALLLGDSALYLCASSLAGGLETQYFGPGTRLLVL.

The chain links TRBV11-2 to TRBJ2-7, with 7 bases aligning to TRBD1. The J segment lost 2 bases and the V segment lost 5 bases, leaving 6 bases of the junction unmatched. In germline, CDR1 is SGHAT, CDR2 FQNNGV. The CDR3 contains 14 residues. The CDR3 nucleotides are TGTGCCAGCAGCCCGTTCAGGGGGACCTACGAGCAGTACTTC. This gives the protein CASSPFRGTYEQYF. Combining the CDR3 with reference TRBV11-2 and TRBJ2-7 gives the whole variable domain EAGVAQSPRYKIIEKRQSVAFWCNPISGHATLYWYQQILGQGPKLLIQFQNNGVVDDSQLPKDRFSAERLKGVDSTLKIQPAKLEDSAVYLCASSPFRGTYEQYFGPGTRLTVT.

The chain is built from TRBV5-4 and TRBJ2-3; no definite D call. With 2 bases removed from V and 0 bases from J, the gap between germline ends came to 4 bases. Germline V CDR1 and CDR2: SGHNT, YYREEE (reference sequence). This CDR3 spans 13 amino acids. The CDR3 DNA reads TGTGCCAGCAGCTTATCTAGCACAGATACGCAGTATTTT. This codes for CASSLSSTDTQYF.

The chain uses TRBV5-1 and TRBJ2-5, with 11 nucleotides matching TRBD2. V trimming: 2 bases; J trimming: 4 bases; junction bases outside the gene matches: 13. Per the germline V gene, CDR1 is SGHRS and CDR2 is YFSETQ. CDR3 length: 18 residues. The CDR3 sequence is CASSLYPLAGGPPETQYF. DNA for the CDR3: TGCGCCAGCAGCTTATACCCCTTAGCGGGAGGGCCCCCAGAGACCCAGTACTTC. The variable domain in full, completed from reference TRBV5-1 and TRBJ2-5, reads KAGVTQTPRYLIKTRGQQVTLSCSPISGHRSVSWYQQTPGQGLQFLFEYFSETQRNKGNFPGRFSGRQFSNSRSEMNVSTLELGDSALYLCASSLYPLAGGPPETQYFGPGTRLLVL.

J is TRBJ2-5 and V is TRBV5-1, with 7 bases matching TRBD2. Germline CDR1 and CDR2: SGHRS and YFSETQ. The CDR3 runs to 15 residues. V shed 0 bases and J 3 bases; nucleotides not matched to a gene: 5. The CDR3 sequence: CASSLAPSGKETQYF. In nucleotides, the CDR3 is TGCGCCAGCAGCTTGGCCCCTAGCGGTAAAGAGACCCAGTACTTC. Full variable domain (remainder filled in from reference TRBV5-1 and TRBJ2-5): KAGVTQTPRYLIKTRGQQVTLSCSPISGHRSVSWYQQTPGQGLQFLFEYFSETQRNKGNFPGRFSGRQFSNSRSEMNVSTLELGDSALYLCASSLAPSGKETQYFGPGTRLLVL.

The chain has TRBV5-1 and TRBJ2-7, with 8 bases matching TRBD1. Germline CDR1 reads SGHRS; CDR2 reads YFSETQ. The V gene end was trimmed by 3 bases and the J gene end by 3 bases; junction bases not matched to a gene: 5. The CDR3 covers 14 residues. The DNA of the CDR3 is TGCGCCAGCAGCTCTGGGACAGGAGTCTACGAGCAGTACTTC. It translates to CASSSGTGVYEQYF.

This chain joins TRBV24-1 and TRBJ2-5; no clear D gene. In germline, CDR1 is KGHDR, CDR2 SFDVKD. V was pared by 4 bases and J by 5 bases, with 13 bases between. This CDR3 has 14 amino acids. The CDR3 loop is CATSDPLVSETQYF. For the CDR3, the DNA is TGTGCCACCAGTGACCCCCTAGTGTCGGAGACCCAGTACTTC.

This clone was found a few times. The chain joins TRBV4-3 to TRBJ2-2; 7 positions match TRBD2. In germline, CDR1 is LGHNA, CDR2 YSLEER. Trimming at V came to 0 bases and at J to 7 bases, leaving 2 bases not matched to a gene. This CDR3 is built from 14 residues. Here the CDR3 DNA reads TGCGCCAGCAGCCAAGAGTGGACTAGCGGGGAGCTGTTTTTT. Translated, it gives CASSQEWTSGELFF.

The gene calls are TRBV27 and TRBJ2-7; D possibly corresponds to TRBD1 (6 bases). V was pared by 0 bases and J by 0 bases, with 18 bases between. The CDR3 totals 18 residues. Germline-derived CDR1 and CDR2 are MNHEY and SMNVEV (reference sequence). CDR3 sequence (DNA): TGTGCCAGCAGTTTATCGTTTGCAGGGGCAGGGAGCTCCTACGAGCAGTACTTC. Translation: CASSLSFAGAGSSYEQYF.

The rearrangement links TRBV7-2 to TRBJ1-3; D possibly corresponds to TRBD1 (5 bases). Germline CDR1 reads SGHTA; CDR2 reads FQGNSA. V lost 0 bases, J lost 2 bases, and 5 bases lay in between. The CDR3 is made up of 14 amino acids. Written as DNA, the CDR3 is TGTGCCAGCAGCTTAGCAGGGGCTGGAAACACCATATATTTT. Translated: CASSLAGAGNTIYF.

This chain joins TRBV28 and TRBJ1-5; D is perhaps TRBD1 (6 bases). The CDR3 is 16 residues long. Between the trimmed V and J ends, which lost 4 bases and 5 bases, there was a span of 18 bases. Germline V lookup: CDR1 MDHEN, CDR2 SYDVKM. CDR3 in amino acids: CASSSETLQGYQPQHF. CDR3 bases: TGTGCCAGCAGTTCCGAGACTCTCCAGGGGTATCAGCCCCAGCATTTT.

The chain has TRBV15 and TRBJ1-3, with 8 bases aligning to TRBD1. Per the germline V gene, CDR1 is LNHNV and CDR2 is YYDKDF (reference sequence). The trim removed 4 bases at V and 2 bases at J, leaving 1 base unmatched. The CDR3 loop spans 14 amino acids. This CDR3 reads CATSNRGTGNTIYF. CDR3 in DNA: TGTGCCACCAGCAACAGGGGGACTGGAAACACCATATATTTT.

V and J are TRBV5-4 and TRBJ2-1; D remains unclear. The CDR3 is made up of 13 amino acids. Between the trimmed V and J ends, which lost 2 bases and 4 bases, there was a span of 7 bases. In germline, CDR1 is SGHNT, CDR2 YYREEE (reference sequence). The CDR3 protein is CASSLKAYNEQFF. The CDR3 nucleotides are TGTGCCAGCAGCTTAAAAGCATACAATGAGCAGTTCTTC.

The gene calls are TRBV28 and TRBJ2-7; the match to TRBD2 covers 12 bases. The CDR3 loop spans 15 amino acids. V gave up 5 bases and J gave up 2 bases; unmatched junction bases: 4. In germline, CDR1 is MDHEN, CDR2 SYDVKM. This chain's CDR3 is CASSPGLAGTYEQYF. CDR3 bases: TGTGCCAGCAGTCCCGGACTAGCGGGGACCTACGAGCAGTACTTC.

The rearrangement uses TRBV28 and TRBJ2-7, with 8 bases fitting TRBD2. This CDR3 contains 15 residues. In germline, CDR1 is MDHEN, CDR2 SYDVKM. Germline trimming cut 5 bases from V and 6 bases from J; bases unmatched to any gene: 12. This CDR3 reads CASSLLPGLGGEQYF. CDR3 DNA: TGTGCCAGCAGTCTCCTCCCGGGACTAGGTGGCGAGCAGTACTTC.